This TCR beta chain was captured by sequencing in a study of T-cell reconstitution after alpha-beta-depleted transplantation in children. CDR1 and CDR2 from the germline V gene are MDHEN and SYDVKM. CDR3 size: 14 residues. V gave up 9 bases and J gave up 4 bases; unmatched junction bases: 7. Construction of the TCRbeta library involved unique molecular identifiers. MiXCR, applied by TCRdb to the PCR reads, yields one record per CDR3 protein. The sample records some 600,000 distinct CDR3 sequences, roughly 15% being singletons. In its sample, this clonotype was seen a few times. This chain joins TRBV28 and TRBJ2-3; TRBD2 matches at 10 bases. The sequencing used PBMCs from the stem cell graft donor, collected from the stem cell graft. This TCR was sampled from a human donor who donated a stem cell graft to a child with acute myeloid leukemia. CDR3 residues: CASRSGGAADTQYF. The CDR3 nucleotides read TGTGCCAGTCGAAGCGGGGGGGCGGCAGATACGCAGTATTTT.